These 15 T cell receptor beta chains were sequenced from one sample in a study of blood T cell repertoires in COVID-19. Produced via immunoSEQ multiplex PCR; TCRdb's table is partial and in-frame only. The repertoire holds about 190,000 clones, with about 81% as singletons. The sequencing sample was made of peripheral blood. The receptor set was obtained from a man younger than 40 with active or convalescent COVID-19.

Only a few counts were recorded for this clone. The J gene is TRBJ1-1, the V gene TRBV25-1; no clear D. The ends were cut back, 1 base at V and 0 bases at J, with 9 bases in the middle. Germline V gene lookup returns CDR1 MGHDK and CDR2 SYGVNS. This CDR3 spans 15 amino acids. CDR3 region: CASSESGPLNTEAFF. The CDR3 DNA sequence: TGTGCCAGCAGTGAATCGGGTCCGCTGAACACTGAAGCTTTCTTT.

The chain carries TRBV28 and TRBJ1-4, with 9 bases identical to TRBD1. CDR3 length: 13 amino acids. Germline V lookup: CDR1 MDHEN, CDR2 SYDVKM. V lost 8 bases, J lost 8 bases, and 6 bases stayed unmatched. CDR3 coding DNA: TGTGCCAGCCAGACAGGGGGTAAGGAAAAACTGTTTTTT. This codes for CASQTGGKEKLFF.

J is TRBJ1-2 and V is TRBV3-1 (or the pseudogene TRBV3-2); 10 bases fit TRBD1. This CDR3 region has 16 residues. With 5 bases clipped from V and 2 bases from J, the junction kept 8 bases outside the gene matches. Germline loops: CDR1 LGHDT, CDR2 YNNKEL (reference sequence). In nucleotides, the CDR3 is TGTGCCAGCAGCTTCCGACAGGGGGCTGCGAACTATGGCTACACCTTC. Protein product: CASSFRQGAANYGYTF.

The chain uses TRBV6-5 and TRBJ1-1, with D possibly matching TRBD1 (6 bases). V was clipped by 2 bases and J by 5 bases, with 15 bases between them. This CDR3 contains 15 residues. Germline V gene lookup returns CDR1 MNHEY and CDR2 SVGAGI. CDR3 bases: TGTGCCAGCAGTTACGTTTCAGGGGTGGGGACTGAAGCTTTCTTT. Residues: CASSYVSGVGTEAFF.

On this clone: A junction end diverges from the germline sequence, so it may reflect a read error. This chain joins TRBV29-1 and TRBJ1-4; 10 positions match TRBD1. Germline CDR1 reads SQVTM; CDR2 reads ANQGSEA. The CDR3 totals 14 residues. The CDR3 reads CSVDRDRGAGKRFF. CDR3 coding DNA: TGCAGCGTTGATAGGGACAGGGGTGCGGGAAAACGGTTTTTT.

The V gene is TRBV6-5, the J gene TRBJ2-7; maybe TRBD2 (6 bases). Germline CDR1 and CDR2: MNHEY and SVGAGI. Between the trimmed V and J ends, which lost 0 bases and 0 bases, there was a span of 12 bases. The CDR3 consists of 16 residues. CDR3 amino acids: CASSYSTVGSSYEQYF. CDR3 nucleotides: TGTGCCAGCAGTTACTCGACAGTCGGGAGCTCCTACGAGCAGTACTTC.

The chain joins TRBV2 to TRBJ1-5; 11 bases agree with TRBD1. Germline assignment: CDR1 SNHLY and CDR2 FYNNEI. V dropped 7 bases and J dropped 6; count of bases not matched to a gene: 5. There are 14 residues in the CDR3. The DNA for the CDR3 is TGTGCCAGCAATGGACAGGGGGCGGCTCAGCCCCAGCATTTT. It specifies CASNGQGAAQPQHF.

V and J are TRBV19 and TRBJ2-2; 7 bases match TRBD1. Germline V gene sequence: CDR1 LNHDA, CDR2 SQIVND (reference sequence). This CDR3 has 15 amino acids. J gave up 0 bases and V 2 bases, and 0 bases lay outside the gene matches. The CDR3 here is CASSIQGANTGELFF. CDR3 DNA: TGTGCCAGTAGTATACAGGGGGCGAACACCGGGGAGCTGTTTTTT.

The chain employs TRBV27 and TRBJ1-1; TRBD1 matches at 9 bases. Germline lookup yields CDR1 MNHEY and CDR2 SMNVEV (reference sequence). The CDR3 runs 15 residues. Losses at the gene ends were 4 bases for V and 1 base for J; bases not matched to a gene: 4. The CDR3 is CASSWIQGANTEAFF. The CDR3 region has the DNA TGTGCCAGCAGTTGGATACAGGGGGCGAACACTGAAGCTTTCTTT.

This chain uses TRBV7-3 with TRBJ2-2; 8 nucleotides match TRBD2. With 5 bases clipped from V and 0 bases from J, the junction kept 5 bases outside the gene matches. This CDR3 region has 16 residues. Germline lookup yields CDR1 SGHTA and CDR2 FQGTGA. The CDR3 sequence is CASSRSGGPNTGELFF. The CDR3 DNA sequence: TGTGCCAGCAGCCGGAGCGGGGGCCCGAACACCGGGGAGCTGTTTTTT.

V gene TRBV21-1 combines with J gene TRBJ1-2; the D call in the table, TRBD1, was not verified against the DNA. TRBV21-1 is marked as a pseudogene. CDR3 size: 18 residues. The CDR3 protein is CASSKRDRPEDGDYGYTF. The CDR3 DNA is TGTGCCAGCAGCAAACGGGACAGGCCCGAAGATGGGGATTATGGCTACACCTTC.

The V gene is TRBV3-1 (or the pseudogene TRBV3-2), the J gene TRBJ2-7; 12 bases agree with TRBD2. Germline-derived CDR1 and CDR2 are LGHDT and YNNKEL (reference sequence). The CDR3 totals 15 residues. The J segment lost 6 bases and the V segment lost 3 bases, leaving 6 bases of the junction unmatched. The CDR3 region has the DNA TGTGCCAGCAGCCATCTAGCGGGAGGGCCCTCCGAGCAGTACTTC. Translated, it gives CASSHLAGGPSEQYF.

V is TRBV6-5 and J is TRBJ1-4; 7 nucleotides line up with TRBD1. The CDR3 is 15 amino acids. Looked up from germline, CDR1 is MNHEY and CDR2 is SVGAGI. Losses at the gene ends were 8 bases for V and 7 bases for J; bases not matched to a gene: 13. The CDR3 nucleotides read TGTGCCAGCGCAAGAGGGGGCCTTGGGGGTGAAAAACTGTTTTTT. Its translation: CASARGGLGGEKLFF.

The V gene is TRBV6-2 or TRBV6-3, the J gene TRBJ2-1, with 7 positions matching TRBD1. CDR1 MNHEY and CDR2 SVGEGT come from the germline V gene. J was trimmed by 6 bases and V by 5 bases; bases with no gene match: 4. The CDR3 is 13 residues long. The CDR3 DNA sequence: TGTGCCAGCAGTGCCCGGGACAGCAATGAGCAGTTCTTC. Residues: CASSARDSNEQFF.

The V and J genes are TRBV5-1 and TRBJ2-3; possible D gene TRBD2, 6 bases. V was shortened by 0 bases and J by 2 bases, with 13 bases between the two germline ends. The CDR3 spans 16 residues. Germline CDR1 SGHRS, CDR2 YFSETQ. CDR3 in DNA: TGCGCCAGCAGCTTGGAAGCGGCGGGACTCACAGATACGCAGTATTTT. Protein product: CASSLEAAGLTDTQYF.